These 16 T cell receptor beta chains share one sample of origin, sequenced in a study of a mutant IDH1 vaccine in newly diagnosed glioma. Their cognate antigens are unknown. TCRdb's copy holds only in-frame clones and misses some; the assay was immunoSEQ multiplex PCR. This sample yields some 38,000 clones, of which 65% to 85% are seen a single time; about 8.1% belongs to the top ten. Time point denoted: week 47, end of study. Each dose of the vaccine consisted of 300 ug of mutant IDH1 20-mer peptide, with topical imiquimod. Sequenced material: PBMCs, taken from a glioma patient whose treatment included an IDH1 peptide vaccine. The receptors derive from a man between 40 and 49 years old with glioma.

The V gene is TRBV5-1, the J gene TRBJ2-7; 12 bases align to TRBD2. This CDR3 has 16 residues. Germline V gene sequence: CDR1 SGHRS, CDR2 YFSETQ. Trimming at V came to 0 bases and at J to 2 bases, leaving 3 bases not matched to a gene. For the CDR3, the DNA is TGCGCCAGCAGCTTGGCGCTAGCGGGAGGGGCCTACGAGCAGTACTTC. Translated: CASSLALAGGAYEQYF.

The rearrangement uses TRBV7-2 and TRBJ1-1, with 7 bases matching TRBD1. In germline, CDR1 is SGHTA, CDR2 FQGNSA. The trim removed 4 bases at V and 4 bases at J, leaving 18 bases unmatched. The length of the CDR3 is 18 residues. The CDR3 DNA reads as TGTGCCAGCAGCTCGAGAACTTCAGGGGGGTCTAGGTTCACTGAAGCTTTCTTT. Translation gives CASSSRTSGGSRFTEAFF.

This clone was detected a few times. The chain is built from TRBV2 and TRBJ2-2; 9 bases are shared with TRBD1. CDR1 SNHLY and CDR2 FYNNEI come from the germline V gene. The CDR3 sequence is 16 residues long. Unmatched junction bases numbered 9, after V lost 6 bases and J lost 4 bases. The CDR3 DNA reads as TGTGCCAGCAGGAGAGAGGGGACAGGGAGCACCGGGGAGCTGTTTTTT. Its protein is CASRREGTGSTGELFF.

The CDR3 reads CASTFAGVLRGTDTQYF. The CDR3 region has the DNA TGTGCCAGCACCTTCGCGGGAGTGCTTAGGGGCACAGATACGCAGTATTTT. J is TRBJ2-3 and V is TRBV2; 7 bases are a match to TRBD2. In germline, CDR1 is SNHLY, CDR2 FYNNEI. The V gene end was trimmed by 7 bases and the J gene end by 1 base; junction bases not matched to a gene: 14. The CDR3 totals 17 residues.

This clone turned up a few times. The chain has TRBV18 and TRBJ1-4, with D uncertain. Germline V gives CDR1 KGHSH, CDR2 LQKENI. The ends were cut back, 3 bases at V and 7 bases at J, with 12 bases in the middle. This CDR3 has 14 amino acids. CDR3: CASSPRVVAEKLFF. The CDR3 DNA sequence: TGTGCCAGCTCACCGAGGGTAGTTGCTGAAAAACTGTTTTTT.

This chain joins TRBV7-9 and TRBJ1-6; 8 bases are a match to TRBD1. CDR1 is SEHNR and CDR2 is FQNEAQ in the germline V gene (reference sequence). V was pared by 1 base and J by 14 bases, with 7 bases of the junction left unmatched. The CDR3 totals 14 residues. CDR3 sequence reads: CASSLEGQDQTLHF. Written as DNA, the CDR3 is TGTGCCAGCAGCTTAGAGGGACAGGATCAAACCCTCCACTTT.

This clone was detected once. This chain's CDR3 is CASSQGITDTQYF. Written as DNA, the CDR3 is TGTGCCAGCAGCCAGGGAATTACAGATACGCAGTATTTT. The chain has TRBV2 and TRBJ2-3; maybe TRBD1 (5 bases). Looked up from germline, CDR1 is SNHLY and CDR2 is FYNNEI. The V end lost 6 bases, the J end lost 3 bases, and 10 bases lay between the germline ends. The CDR3 is 13 residues long.

The chain joins TRBV28 to TRBJ1-2, with 7 nucleotides matching TRBD1. V was pared by 6 bases and J by 4 bases, with 5 bases of the junction left unmatched. The CDR3 extends over 13 amino acids. In germline, CDR1 is MDHEN, CDR2 SYDVKM. The DNA for the CDR3 is TGTGCCAGCAGCCAGGGGGGGGGCTATGGCTACACCTTC. This codes for CASSQGGGYGYTF.

This clone was recorded once. The chain joins TRBV28 to TRBJ2-5; 10 nucleotides align to TRBD1. CDR3 length: 17 residues. V was pared by 5 bases and J by 5 bases, with 14 bases of the junction left unmatched. Germline V gene sequence: CDR1 MDHEN, CDR2 SYDVKM. The CDR3 sequence is CASSPRGGTGVLETQYF. The DNA for the CDR3 is TGTGCCAGCAGTCCACGGGGCGGGACAGGGGTTCTCGAGACCCAGTACTTC. Based on the CDR3 plus reference TRBV28 and TRBJ2-5, the full variable domain is DVKVTQSSRYLVKRTGEKVFLECVQDMDHENMFWYRQDPGLGLRLIYFSYDVKMKEKGDIPEGYSVSREKKERFSLILESASTNQTSMYLCASSPRGGTGVLETQYFGPGTRLLVL.

J is TRBJ1-2 and V is TRBV6-1, with 8 bases matching TRBD1. Germline loops: CDR1 MNHNS, CDR2 SASEGT. The CDR3 loop spans 15 amino acids. J gave up 1 base and V 3 bases, and 4 bases lay outside the gene matches. This CDR3 reads CASSDPDRGNYGYTF. The CDR3 DNA reads as TGTGCCAGCAGTGACCCTGACAGGGGTAACTATGGCTACACCTTC.

V gene TRBV5-1 combines with J gene TRBJ1-4; 8 bases map to TRBD1. The V gene end was trimmed by 3 bases and the J gene end by 8 bases; junction bases not matched to a gene: 6. From germline, CDR1 is SGHRS and CDR2 YFSETQ. This CDR3 is 14 amino acids long. This CDR3 is CASSSRQGREKLFF. In nucleotides, the CDR3 is TGCGCCAGCAGCTCTAGACAGGGGCGAGAAAAACTGTTTTTT.

The chain employs TRBV10-2 and TRBJ2-7; D gene uncertain. Germline V gene lookup returns CDR1 WSHSY and CDR2 SAAADI. V dropped 8 bases and J dropped 0 bases, with 5 bases sitting between them. The CDR3 loop spans 11 amino acids. CDR3 nucleotides: TGCGCCAGCTCCCTCTCCTACGAGCAGTACTTC. It codes for CASSLSYEQYF.

The chain combines TRBV7-8 with TRBJ2-5; D remains unclear. Looked up from germline, CDR1 is SGHVS and CDR2 is FQNEAQ. Trimming took 2 bases from V and 5 from J, leaving 9 bases between them. The CDR3 extends over 13 amino acids. CDR3: CASSLIDPETQYF. The CDR3 DNA sequence: TGTGCCAGCAGCTTAATCGATCCGGAGACCCAGTACTTC.

The rearrangement joins TRBV11-2 to TRBJ1-1; D uncertain. Deletions cut 9 bases from V and 0 bases from J, with 11 bases between. Germline-derived CDR1 and CDR2 are SGHAT and FQNNGV. The length of the CDR3 is 13 residues. The CDR3 region is CASKEPVNTEAFF. Here the CDR3 DNA reads TGTGCCAGTAAGGAGCCAGTGAACACTGAAGCTTTCTTT.

The V and J genes are TRBV28 and TRBJ2-7; a possible D gene is TRBD1 (5 bases). The CDR3 runs 16 residues. V lost 5 bases and J lost 2, with 19 bases in between. Germline assignment: CDR1 MDHEN and CDR2 SYDVKM. CDR3 DNA sequence: TGTGCCAGCAGTCCCCAGGGTGGGCCCCCGCCCTACGAGCAGTACGTC. This sequence encodes CASSPQGGPPPYEQYV.

This chain connects TRBV13 to TRBJ2-2; 10 nucleotides line up with TRBD2. This CDR3 is built from 17 residues. V trimming: 5 bases; J trimming: 6 bases; junction bases outside the gene matches: 12. CDR1 and CDR2 (germline): PRHDT, FYEKMQ (reference sequence). CDR3 nucleotides: TGTGCCAGCAGCATTAAAGCGGGAGGGAATTTGGCCGGGGAGCTGTTTTTT. Residues: CASSIKAGGNLAGELFF.